This TCR beta chain was captured in a study of shared clonotypes between healthy human individuals. Study in general: Three CD4 naive, three CD4 memory, two CD8 naive and one CD8 memory plate were used per donor. Points from the study as a whole: Clonotype sharing across donors was expected to vary with sequencing depth.

V dropped 5 bases and J dropped 5; count of bases not matched to a gene: 10. Germline V gene data show CDR1 as SNHLY and CDR2 as FYNNEI. The CDR3 sequence is 15 residues long. Deep-level running was used for the assay. Here immunoSEQ multiplex PCR was the method, and the copy in TCRdb shows in-frame clones only, minus some. The sample consists of some 2,000,000 clones, roughly 94% of them appearing once. For this clone: Antigen: not known.

The TCR originated in a man younger than 30 in good health. Sequencing was performed on naive CD4+ T cells sorted from blood. Subset denoted: CD45RA+ positively selected. This chain links TRBV2 with TRBJ1-1; 8 positions match TRBD1. The CDR3 nucleotides read TGTGCCAGCAGTCCCAGGACAGGGAGACAAACTGAAGCTTTCTTT. Encoded protein: CASSPRTGRQTEAFF.